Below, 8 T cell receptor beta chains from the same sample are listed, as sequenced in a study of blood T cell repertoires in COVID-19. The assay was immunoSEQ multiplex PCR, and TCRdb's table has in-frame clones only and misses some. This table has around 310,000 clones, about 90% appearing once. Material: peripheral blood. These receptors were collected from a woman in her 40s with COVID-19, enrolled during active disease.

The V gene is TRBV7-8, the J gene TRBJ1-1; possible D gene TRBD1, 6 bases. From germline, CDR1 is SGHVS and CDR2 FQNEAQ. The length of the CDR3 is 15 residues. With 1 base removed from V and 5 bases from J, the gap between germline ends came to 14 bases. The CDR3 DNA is TGTGCCAGCAGCTTAGTACCCAGGGGTCGAACTGAAGCTTTCTTT. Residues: CASSLVPRGRTEAFF.

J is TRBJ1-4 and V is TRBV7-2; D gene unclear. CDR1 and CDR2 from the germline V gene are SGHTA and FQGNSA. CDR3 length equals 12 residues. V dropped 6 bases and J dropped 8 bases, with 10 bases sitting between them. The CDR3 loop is CASSMGPEKLFF. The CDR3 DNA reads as TGTGCCAGCAGTATGGGCCCAGAAAAACTGTTTTTT.

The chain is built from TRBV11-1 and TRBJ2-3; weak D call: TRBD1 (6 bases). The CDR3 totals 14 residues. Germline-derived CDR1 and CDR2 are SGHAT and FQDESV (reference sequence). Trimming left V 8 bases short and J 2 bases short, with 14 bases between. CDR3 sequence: CASRDRIYTDTQYF. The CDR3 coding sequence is TGTGCCAGCCGAGACAGGATTTACACAGATACGCAGTATTTT.

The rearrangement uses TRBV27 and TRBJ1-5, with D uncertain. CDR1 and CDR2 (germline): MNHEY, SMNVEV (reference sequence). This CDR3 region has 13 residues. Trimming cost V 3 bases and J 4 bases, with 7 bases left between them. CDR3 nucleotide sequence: TGTGCCAGCAGTTTGGCTCAAAATCAGCCCCAGCATTTT. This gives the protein CASSLAQNQPQHF.

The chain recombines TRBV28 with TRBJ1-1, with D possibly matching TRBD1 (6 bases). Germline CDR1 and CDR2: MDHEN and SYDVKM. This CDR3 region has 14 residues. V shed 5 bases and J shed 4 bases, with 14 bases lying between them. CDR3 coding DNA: TGTGCCAGCAGTACCACAGGGAGGGTCACTGAAGCTTTCTTT. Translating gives CASSTTGRVTEAFF.

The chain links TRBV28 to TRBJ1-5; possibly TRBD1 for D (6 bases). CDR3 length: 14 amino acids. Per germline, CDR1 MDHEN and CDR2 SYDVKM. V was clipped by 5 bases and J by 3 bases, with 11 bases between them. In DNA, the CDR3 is TGTGCCAGCAGTCCTGGACAGTTCAATCAGCCCCAGCATTTT. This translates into CASSPGQFNQPQHF.

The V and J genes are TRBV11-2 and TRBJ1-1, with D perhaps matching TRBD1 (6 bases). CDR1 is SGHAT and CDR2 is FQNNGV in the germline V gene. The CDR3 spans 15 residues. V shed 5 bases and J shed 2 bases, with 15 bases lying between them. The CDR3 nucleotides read TGTGCCAGCAGCCGTATCCAGGGGAGAAACACTGAAGCTTTCTTT. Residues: CASSRIQGRNTEAFF.

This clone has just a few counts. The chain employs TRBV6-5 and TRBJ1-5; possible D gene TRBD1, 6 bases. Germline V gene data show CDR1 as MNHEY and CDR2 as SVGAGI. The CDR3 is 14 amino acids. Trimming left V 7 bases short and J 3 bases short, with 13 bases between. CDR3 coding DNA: TGTGCCAGCAAACCGACAGGTAACAATCAGCCCCAGCATTTT. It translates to CASKPTGNNQPQHF.